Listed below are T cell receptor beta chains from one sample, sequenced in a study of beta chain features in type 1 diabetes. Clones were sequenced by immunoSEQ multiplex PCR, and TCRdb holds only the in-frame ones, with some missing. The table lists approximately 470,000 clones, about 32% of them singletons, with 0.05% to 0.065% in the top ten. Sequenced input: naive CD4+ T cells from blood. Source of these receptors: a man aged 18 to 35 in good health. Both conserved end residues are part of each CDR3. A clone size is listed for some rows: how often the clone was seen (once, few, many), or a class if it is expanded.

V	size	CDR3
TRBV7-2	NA	CASRDRVTSGANVLTF
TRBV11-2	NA	CASSRTARETQYF
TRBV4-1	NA	CASSQLTGVLSKNIQYF
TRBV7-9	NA	CASSLMSGVETQYF
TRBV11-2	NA	CASSFGTDTQYF
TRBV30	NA	CAWSAGQQVEQYF
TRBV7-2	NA	CASSQSGWAGETQYF
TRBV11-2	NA	CASRTSGNPYEQYF
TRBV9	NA	CASSVTGRGQPQHF
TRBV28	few	CASRPGHLEGEQFF
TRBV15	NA	CATSRTRSGGETQYF
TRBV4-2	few	CASGERELENEQFF
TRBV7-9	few	CASSPSRTGQETQYF
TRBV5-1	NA	CASSLDLNSYNEQFF
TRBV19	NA	CARDRPSSYEQYF
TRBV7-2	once	CASSLHYEQYF
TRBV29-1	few	CSVVGGGTETQYF
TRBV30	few	CAWSIGRYNEQFF
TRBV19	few	CASSPGSGYTF
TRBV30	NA	CAWSVLGLANTEAFF
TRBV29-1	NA	CSVGTSYEQYF
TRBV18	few	CASSPSGVAKNIQYF
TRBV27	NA	CASSLSRQGASEQFF
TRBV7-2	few	CASSSGTSVQETQYF
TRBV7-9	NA	CASSLGLAGGYNEQFF
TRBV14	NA	CASSRDRSRRNIQYF
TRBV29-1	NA	CSVPSRDRAEAYEQYF
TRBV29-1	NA	CSERESGYNEQFF
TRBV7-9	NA	CAARWLAVSEQFF
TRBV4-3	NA	CASSQDWTRGGEEQFF
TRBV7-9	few	CASSFLDLGQFF
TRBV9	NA	CASSVVGQLGEQFF
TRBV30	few	CAWRHRENEQFF
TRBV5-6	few	CASSLWVHYEQYF
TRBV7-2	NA	CASSLDRGPYNEQFF
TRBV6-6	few	CASSYSLGQPETQYF
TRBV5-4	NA	CASRPGVSGANVLTF
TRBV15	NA	CATSRDRRQFEAFF
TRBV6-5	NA	CASSAGPHNEQFF